The 20 T cell receptor beta chains presented below share a single source sample, sequenced in a study of T cells in Graves' hyperthyroidism and ophthalmopathy (dated by TCRdb to the late 2010s). Libraries were constructed by multiplex PCR. Reads for this sample came from an Illumina HiSeq 2000. The TCR beta CDR3 regions were amplified from RNA transcripts. The TCR CDR3 was subjected to a first round of RT-PCR using the HTBI primer set and the Qiagen OneStep RT-PCR kit. TCRdb handled the public reads itself, with Q25 trimming in fastp and clone calling in MiXCR, and kept productive beta chains. Records with the same CDR3 protein are collapsed into one entry carrying the most frequent genes and DNA. The sample yields some 550,000 distinct CDR3 sequences; around 21% were counted once. 26% of the sample rests with the top ten. Sequenced: blood. The receptor set was obtained from a man aged 18 to 35 with Graves' hyperthyroidism.

This clonotype was observed many times. The chain carries TRBV30 and TRBJ2-7, with 7 bases that match TRBD2. Per germline, CDR1 GTSNPN and CDR2 SVGIG (reference sequence). The junction had 4 bases not matched to a gene; V was cut back by 3 bases and J by 2 bases. The CDR3 length is 13 residues. The CDR3: CAWSPGRAYEQYF. For the CDR3, the DNA is TGTGCCTGGAGCCCAGGGAGGGCCTACGAGCAGTACTTC.

This clonotype was seen many times. The V and J genes are TRBV6-1 and TRBJ1-5; 9 positions match TRBD1. The germline V gene encodes CDR1 MNHNS and CDR2 SASEGT. The CDR3 is 14 amino acids. The ends lost 10 bases at V and 6 bases at J; junction bases unmatched: 10. The CDR3 spells CATGQGRRSQPQHF. The CDR3 bases are TGTGCCACAGGACAGGGGCGGAGGAGTCAGCCCCAGCATTTT.

This clonotype was observed at least ten times. This rearrangement joins TRBV7-9 to TRBJ2-7, with D possibly being TRBD1 (6 bases). CDR3 length equals 14 residues. Between the trimmed V and J ends, which lost 5 bases and 2 bases, there was a span of 13 bases. Per germline, CDR1 SEHNR and CDR2 FQNEAQ (reference sequence). In DNA, the CDR3 is TGTGCCAGCAGCGACCGACAGGTACCCTACGAGCAGTACTTC. Translated: CASSDRQVPYEQYF.

This clonotype has ten or more counts. The rearrangement links TRBV6-1 to TRBJ1-5; D ambiguous. CDR1 and CDR2 (germline): MNHNS, SASEGT. This CDR3 is built from 14 residues. Deletions cut 5 bases from V and 5 bases from J, with 13 bases between. The CDR3 region is CASSPGWWDQPQHF. Here the CDR3 DNA reads TGTGCCAGCAGTCCTGGGTGGTGGGATCAGCCCCAGCATTTT.

This clonotype was observed at least ten times. The CDR3 DNA sequence: TGCAGCGTTGAATTCGGGCGAAAGGGGGACAGGGGAGGGTACGAGCAGTACTTC. Encoded protein: CSVEFGRKGDRGGYEQYF. The V call is TRBV29-1, the J call TRBJ2-7, with 10 bases lining up with TRBD1. J lost 4 bases, V lost 2 bases, and 17 bases had no gene match. The CDR3 is 18 residues long. Germline CDR1 and CDR2: SQVTM and ANQGSEA.

This clonotype was counted a few times. The rearrangement joins TRBV29-1 to TRBJ1-6; 7 bases agree with TRBD1. There are 17 residues in the CDR3. With V trimmed by 6 bases and J by 7 bases, 18 bases remained unmatched. Germline-derived CDR1 and CDR2 are SQVTM and ANQGSEA. The CDR3 loop reads CSVSGATNRGGNSPLHF. CDR3 nucleotides: TGCAGCGTGAGCGGGGCTACAAACAGGGGTGGCAATTCACCCCTCCACTTT. Full variable domain (remainder filled in from reference TRBV29-1 and TRBJ1-6): SAVISQKPSRDICQRGTSLTIQCQVDSQVTMMFWYRQQPGQSLTLIATANQGSEATYESGFVIDKFPISRPNLTFSTLTVSNMSPEDSSIYLCSVSGATNRGGNSPLHFGNGTRLTVT.

This clonotype has just a few counts. The chain couples TRBV6-5 to TRBJ2-7, with D perhaps given as TRBD1 or TRBD2 (5 bases each). CDR1 and CDR2 from the germline V gene are MNHEY and SVGAGI. CDR3 length: 14 residues. V shed 2 bases and J shed 0 bases, with 8 bases lying between them. The CDR3 is CASSYGTDSYEQYF. The CDR3 DNA reads as TGTGCCAGCAGTTACGGGACGGACTCCTACGAGCAGTACTTC.

This clonotype was recorded at least ten times. The chain employs TRBV11-2 and TRBJ2-2, with D perhaps assigned TRBD1 or TRBD2 (6 bases each). From germline, CDR1 is SGHAT and CDR2 FQNNGV. The CDR3 covers 15 residues. The ends were cut back, 4 bases at V and 1 base at J, with 10 bases in the middle. The CDR3 loop reads CASSWGAVNTGELFF. CDR3 sequence (DNA): TGTGCCAGCAGCTGGGGGGCGGTGAACACCGGGGAGCTGTTTTTT.

In this sample, this clonotype turned up a few times. The rearrangement uses TRBV7-6 and TRBJ2-5, with 9 bases aligning to TRBD1. The CDR3 spans 16 residues. Germline CDR1 and CDR2: SGHVS and FNYEAQ. The J segment lost 1 base and the V segment lost 1 base, leaving 4 bases of the junction unmatched. CDR3 nucleotide sequence: TGTGCCAGCAGCTTAGGGGGACAGGGCTCCCAAGAGACCCAGTACTTC. Translated, it gives CASSLGGQGSQETQYF.

This clonotype was picked up many times. The rearrangement links TRBV6-1 to TRBJ1-5, with D possibly being TRBD1 (5 bases). V lost 6 bases, J lost 7 bases, and 13 bases lay in between. Germline lookup yields CDR1 MNHNS and CDR2 SASEGT. This CDR3 is built from 13 residues. CDR3 sequence: CASRDGTLQPQHF. In DNA, the CDR3 is TGTGCCAGCAGGGACGGGACTTTGCAGCCCCAGCATTTT.

This chain links TRBV7-2 with TRBJ1-5, with TRBD1 as a possible D gene (6 bases). Looked up from germline, CDR1 is SGHTA and CDR2 is FQGNSA. V was pared by 4 bases and J by 0 bases, with 10 bases between. This CDR3 region has 15 residues. The CDR3 sequence: CASSWTEYSNQPQHF. The DNA for the CDR3 is TGTGCCAGCAGCTGGACAGAATATAGCAATCAGCCCCAGCATTTT.

The rearrangement uses TRBV18 and TRBJ1-5, with 7 bases fitting TRBD1. V lost 3 bases, J lost 7 bases, and 6 bases stayed unmatched. The germline V gene has CDR1 KGHSH and CDR2 LQKENI. This CDR3 comprises 14 residues. CDR3 DNA: TGTGCCAGCTCACCTACGACAGGGACGCAGCCCCAGCATTTT. Translation: CASSPTTGTQPQHF.

V is TRBV6-2 or TRBV6-3 and J is TRBJ2-5, with D maybe TRBD2 (6 bases). With 5 bases removed from V and 4 bases from J, the gap between germline ends came to 14 bases. Germline V gene sequence: CDR1 MNHEY, CDR2 SVGEGT. This CDR3 is built from 14 residues. The CDR3 nucleotides read TGTGCCAGCAGTACGCCGACTAGTCTAGAGACCCAGTACTTC. Residues: CASSTPTSLETQYF.

This clonotype came up many times. The chain joins TRBV20-1 to TRBJ1-2, with 7 bases fitting TRBD1. V lost 4 bases and J lost 4; bases outside the gene matches: 6. This CDR3 comprises 13 residues. In germline, CDR1 is DFQATT, CDR2 SNEGSKA (reference sequence). In DNA form, the CDR3 reads TGCAGTGCTACCGGGACAGATATCTATGGCTACACCTTC. Its translation: CSATGTDIYGYTF.

This clonotype was observed a handful of times. This chain joins TRBV12-3 or TRBV12-4 and TRBJ2-7; 8 nucleotides align to TRBD1. The length of the CDR3 is 15 residues. The ends lost 5 bases at V and 7 bases at J; junction bases unmatched: 13. The CDR3 DNA reads TGTGCCAGCAGTCTCCAATGGCAGGGGGCGCGAGAGCAGTACTTC. It encodes CASSLQWQGAREQYF.

The J gene is TRBJ2-7, the V gene TRBV2; tentative D call: TRBD1 (6 bases). V dropped 5 bases and J dropped 6 bases, with 17 bases sitting between them. The CDR3 length is 14 residues. The germline V gene encodes CDR1 SNHLY and CDR2 FYNNEI. CDR3 residues: CASSTPRTVLEQYF. The CDR3 DNA is TGTGCCAGCAGTACCCCACGGACAGTCCTCGAGCAGTACTTC.

The table lists this clonotype with a few counts. This may arise from a read error, as a much more abundant clone is one base away. The gene calls are TRBV24-1 and TRBJ2-5; D call uncertain. Germline CDR1 is KGHDR and CDR2 is SFDVKD. CDR3 length: 16 amino acids. DNA for the CDR3: TGTGCCACCAGTGACCCTCTCCCGGGCTACCAAGGGACCCAGTACTTC. Its translation: CATSDPLPGYQGTQYF.

The V gene is TRBV7-3, the J gene TRBJ2-5; TRBD2 might be the D (5 bases). Germline CDR1 is SGHTA and CDR2 is FQGTGA. The length of the CDR3 is 17 residues. Trimming removed 4 bases at V and 4 bases at J, with 22 bases between. Here the CDR3 reads CASSSRVGQRGGETQYF. CDR3 coding DNA: TGTGCCAGCAGCTCGCGGGTGGGTCAACGAGGCGGAGAGACCCAGTACTTC.

In this sample, this clonotype turned up many times. The V gene is TRBV12-3 or TRBV12-4, the J gene TRBJ1-5, with 12 bases lining up with TRBD1. This CDR3 is 17 amino acids long. Losses at the gene ends were 5 bases for V and 1 base for J; bases not matched to a gene: 6. CDR3 in amino acids: CASSPGTGGTSNQPQHF. For the CDR3, the DNA is TGTGCCAGCAGTCCCGGGACAGGGGGCACAAGCAATCAGCCCCAGCATTTT.

The chain is built from TRBV6-2 or TRBV6-3 and TRBJ2-5; the D gene is possibly TRBD2 (5 bases). From germline, CDR1 is MNHEY and CDR2 SVGEGT. CDR3 length equals 15 residues. V was trimmed by 6 bases and J by 2 bases, leaving 16 bases between them. The DNA of the CDR3 is TGTGCCAGCAGGGTCCGGGCTAGACTACAAGAGACCCAGTACTTC. Protein product: CASRVRARLQETQYF.